This T cell receptor (beta chain) was found in a study of cytomegalovirus exposure and HLA in healthy donors. Study-level points and caveats: Later analysis associated a missense DCLRE1C variant with TCR beta V- and J-gene trimming.

Germline CDR1 and CDR2: SGHRS and YFSETQ. V lost 5 bases and J lost 7, with 18 bases in between. There are 15 residues in the CDR3. PCR employed 60 Vbeta and 13 Jbeta primers. Assay: immunoSEQ multiplex PCR; the TCRdb copy retains only in-frame clones and omits some. Its clone listing holds just over 200,000 clones. Concerning this clone itself: The antigen remains unidentified.

This receptor was obtained from a girl aged 2 to 10 in good health and CMV-seropositive. Material for sequencing was PBMCs. V is TRBV5-1 and J is TRBJ2-2; D might be TRBD1 (7 bases). CDR3 sequence (DNA): TGCGCCAGCAGACCCGTGGCAGGGGGGAACGGGGAGCTGTTTTTT. As protein: CASRPVAGGNGELFF.